Each of the 11 T cell receptor beta chains below was sequenced from the same sample in a study of Ad26.COV2.S vaccination and SARS-CoV-2 variants. Profiling relied on immunoSEQ multiplex PCR, and the TCRdb table lists in-frame clones only, not all of them. The sample has 360,000 or so clones; around 91% are singletons. Treatment defined: some 19 received Ad26.COV2.S at low or high dose, single or two shots; roughly 5 received placebo; per-sample allocation not given. The study sampled participants on day 63 after the first vaccine or placebo injection. The specimen was peripheral blood, collected in a trial of Ad26.COV2.S vaccine versus placebo. These receptors were taken from a person between 18 and 59 years old who received the Ad26.COV2.S COVID-19 vaccine or a placebo.

This chain connects TRBV6-6 to TRBJ1-6; no firm D call. Germline V gives CDR1 MNHNY, CDR2 SVGAGI (reference sequence). The CDR3 loop spans 14 amino acids. Trimming cost V 2 bases and J 14 bases, with 16 bases left between them. CDR3 DNA: TGTGCCAGCAGTTACACCACCGAAGGTGTGTCCCTCCACTTT. It translates to CASSYTTEGVSLHF.

This chain connects TRBV9 to TRBJ2-1; no clear D. The CDR3 extends over 16 amino acids. V was clipped by 0 bases and J by 6 bases, with 16 bases between them. The germline gives CDR1 SGDLS, CDR2 YYNGEE. The CDR3 reads CASSVEGLSHPNEQFF. DNA for the CDR3: TGTGCCAGCAGCGTAGAGGGCCTAAGCCATCCCAATGAGCAGTTCTTC.

J is TRBJ2-1 and V is TRBV28, with D uncertain. Germline V gives CDR1 MDHEN, CDR2 SYDVKM. V was clipped by 3 bases and J by 10 bases, with 13 bases between them. This CDR3 spans 13 amino acids. This chain's CDR3 is CASSFPRVQEQFF. CDR3 sequence (DNA): TGTGCCAGCAGTTTCCCACGGGTCCAAGAGCAGTTCTTC.

The chain employs TRBV20-1 and TRBJ2-2, with D possibly TRBD1 on 6 matching bases. This CDR3 has 12 residues. Germline CDR1 reads DFQATT; CDR2 reads SNEGSKA (reference sequence). Trimming shortened V by 3 bases and J by 5 bases, and 7 bases separated the two germline ends. CDR3 sequence (DNA): TGCAGTGCTAGTCAGGGGACCGGGGAGCTGTTTTTT. Protein product: CSASQGTGELFF.

This clone is labeled as medium-sized. The genes are TRBV24-1 and TRBJ2-2; 8 positions agree with TRBD2. CDR3 length: 15 amino acids. J lost 3 bases, V lost 4 bases, and 3 bases had no gene match. Germline V gene sequence: CDR1 KGHDR, CDR2 SFDVKD. CDR3 loop: CATSDGTRDTGELFF. For the CDR3, the DNA is TGTGCCACCAGTGACGGGACTAGGGACACCGGGGAGCTGTTTTTT.

CDR3 amino acids: CASSSPSGTYNEQFF. The CDR3 bases are TGTGCCAGCAGCTCCCCCAGCGGAACCTACAATGAGCAGTTCTTC. The J gene is TRBJ2-1, the V gene TRBV5-4; D might be TRBD2 (5 bases). The CDR3 spans 15 residues. Germline V gives CDR1 SGHNT, CDR2 YYREEE (reference sequence). The V end lost 3 bases, the J end lost 2 bases, and 12 bases lay between the germline ends.

The chain links TRBV7-6 to TRBJ2-2, with D maybe TRBD2 (5 bases). CDR1 and CDR2 from the germline V gene are SGHVS and FNYEAQ. The CDR3 is 14 residues long. The V and J ends lost 4 bases and 8 bases respectively, with 14 bases between them. The CDR3 is CASSSRTWVGELFF. DNA for the CDR3: TGTGCCAGCAGCTCCCGGACTTGGGTGGGGGAGCTGTTTTTT.

This sequence joins TRBV28 and TRBJ2-7; no reliable D call. Trimming cost V 3 bases and J 2 bases, with 8 bases left between them. Per germline, CDR1 MDHEN and CDR2 SYDVKM. This CDR3 spans 13 amino acids. CDR3 amino acids: CASSFAQAYEQYF. As DNA, the CDR3 is TGTGCCAGCAGTTTTGCTCAGGCCTACGAGCAGTACTTC.

This chain connects TRBV28 to TRBJ2-1, with 8 bases aligning to TRBD2. There are 16 residues in the CDR3. J was trimmed by 7 bases and V by 6 bases; bases with no gene match: 14. CDR1 MDHEN and CDR2 SYDVKM come from the germline V gene. Here the CDR3 DNA reads TGTGCCAGCAGAGCTATAGCGGGACGGGGGGGTAATGAGCAGTTCTTC. Protein sequence: CASRAIAGRGGNEQFF. Looking up the rest from reference TRBV28 and TRBJ2-1 gives the full variable domain: DVKVTQSSRYLVKRTGEKVFLECVQDMDHENMFWYRQDPGLGLRLIYFSYDVKMKEKGDIPEGYSVSREKKERFSLILESASTNQTSMYLCASRAIAGRGGNEQFFGPGTRLTVL.

The chain is built from TRBV4-2 and TRBJ1-1; a weak D match, TRBD1 (5 bases). The germline gives CDR1 LGHNA, CDR2 YNFKEQ. This CDR3 spans 14 amino acids. V lost 5 bases and J 7 bases, leaving 17 bases between the germline ends. The CDR3 loop is CASSTDGAGFEAFF. CDR3 coding DNA: TGTGCCAGCAGCACGGACGGGGCAGGGTTTGAAGCTTTCTTT.

This chain uses TRBV6-5 with TRBJ2-1; D is unclear. The germline CDR1 and CDR2 sequences are MNHEY and SVGAGI. The CDR3 runs 10 residues. V lost 8 bases, J lost 9 bases, and 8 bases lay in between. The CDR3 loop is CASAYSEQFF. The CDR3, as DNA: TGTGCCAGCGCTTATAGTGAGCAGTTCTTC.